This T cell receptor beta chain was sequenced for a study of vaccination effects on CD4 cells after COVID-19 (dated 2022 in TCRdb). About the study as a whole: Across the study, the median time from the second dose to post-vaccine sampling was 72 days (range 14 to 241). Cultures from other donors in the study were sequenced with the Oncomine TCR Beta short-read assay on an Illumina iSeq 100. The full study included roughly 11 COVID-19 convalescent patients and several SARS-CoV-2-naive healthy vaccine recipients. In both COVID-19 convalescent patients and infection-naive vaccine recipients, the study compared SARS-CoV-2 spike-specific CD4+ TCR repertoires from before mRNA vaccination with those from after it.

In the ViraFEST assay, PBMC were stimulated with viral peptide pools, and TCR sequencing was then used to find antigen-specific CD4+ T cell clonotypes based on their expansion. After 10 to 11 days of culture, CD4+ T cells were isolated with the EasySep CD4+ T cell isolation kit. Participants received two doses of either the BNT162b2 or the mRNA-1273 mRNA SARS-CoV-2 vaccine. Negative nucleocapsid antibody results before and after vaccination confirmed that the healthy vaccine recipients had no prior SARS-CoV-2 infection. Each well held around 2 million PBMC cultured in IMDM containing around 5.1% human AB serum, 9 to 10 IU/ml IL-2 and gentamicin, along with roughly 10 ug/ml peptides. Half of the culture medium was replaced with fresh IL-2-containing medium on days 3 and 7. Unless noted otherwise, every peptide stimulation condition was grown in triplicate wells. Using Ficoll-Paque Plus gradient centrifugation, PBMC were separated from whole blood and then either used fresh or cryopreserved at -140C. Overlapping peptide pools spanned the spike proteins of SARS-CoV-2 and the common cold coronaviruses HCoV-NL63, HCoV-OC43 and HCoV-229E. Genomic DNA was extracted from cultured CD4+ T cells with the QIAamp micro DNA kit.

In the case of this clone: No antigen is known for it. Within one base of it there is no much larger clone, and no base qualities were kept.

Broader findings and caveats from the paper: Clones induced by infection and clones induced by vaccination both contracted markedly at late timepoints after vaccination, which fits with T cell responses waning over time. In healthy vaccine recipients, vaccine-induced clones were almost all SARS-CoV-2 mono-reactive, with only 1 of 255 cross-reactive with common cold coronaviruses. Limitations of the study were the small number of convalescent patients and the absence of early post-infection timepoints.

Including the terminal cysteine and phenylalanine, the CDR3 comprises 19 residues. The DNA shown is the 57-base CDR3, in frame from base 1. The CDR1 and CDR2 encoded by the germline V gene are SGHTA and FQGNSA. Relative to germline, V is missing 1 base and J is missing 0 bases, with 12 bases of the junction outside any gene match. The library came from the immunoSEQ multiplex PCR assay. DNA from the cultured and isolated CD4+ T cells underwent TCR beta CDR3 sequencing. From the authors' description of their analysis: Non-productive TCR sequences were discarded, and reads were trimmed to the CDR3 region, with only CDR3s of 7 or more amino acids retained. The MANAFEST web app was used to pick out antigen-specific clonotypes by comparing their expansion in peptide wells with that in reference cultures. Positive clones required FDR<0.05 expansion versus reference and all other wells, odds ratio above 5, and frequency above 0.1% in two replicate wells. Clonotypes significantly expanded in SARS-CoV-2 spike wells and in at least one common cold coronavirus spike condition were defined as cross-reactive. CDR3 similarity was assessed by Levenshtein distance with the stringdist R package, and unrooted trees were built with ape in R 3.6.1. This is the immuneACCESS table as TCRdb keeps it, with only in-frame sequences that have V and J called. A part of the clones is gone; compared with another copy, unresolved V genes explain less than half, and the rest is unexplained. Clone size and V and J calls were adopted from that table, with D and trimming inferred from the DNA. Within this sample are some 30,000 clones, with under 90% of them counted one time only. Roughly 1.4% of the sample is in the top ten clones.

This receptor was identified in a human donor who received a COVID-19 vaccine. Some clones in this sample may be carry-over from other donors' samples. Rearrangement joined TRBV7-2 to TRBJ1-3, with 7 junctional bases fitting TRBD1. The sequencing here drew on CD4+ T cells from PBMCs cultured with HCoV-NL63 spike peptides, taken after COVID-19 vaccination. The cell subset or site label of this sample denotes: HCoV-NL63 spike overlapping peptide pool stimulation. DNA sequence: TGTGCCAGCAGCTTAGTTTCGACAGGGTGGCGGAGCTCTGGAAACACCATATATTTT. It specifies CASSLVSTGWRSSGNTIYF.